This T cell receptor beta chain was found in a study of blood T cell repertoires in COVID-19. Authors' data handling: Reference gene primer amplification gave estimated nucleated cell counts. Assay: immunoSEQ multiplex PCR; the TCRdb copy retains only in-frame clones and omits some. V, J and clone size are those of that table, while D and trimming were read from the DNA. The sample yields 250,000 to 300,000 clones, around nine tenths seen once. Trimming cost V 6 bases and J 6 bases; bases outside gene matches: 8. The germline gives CDR1 SNHLY, CDR2 FYNNEI. This CDR3 has 15 amino acids. Sequences were obtained from PBMCs or T cells enriched from blood (not recorded which). The receptor comes from a woman aged 25 to 39 who had recovered from COVID-19. The V gene is TRBV2, the J gene TRBJ2-2; 9 positions match TRBD1. The CDR3 is CASRGDRVIPGELFF. CDR3 nucleotides: TGTGCCAGCAGAGGGGACAGGGTGATTCCCGGGGAGCTGTTTTTT.